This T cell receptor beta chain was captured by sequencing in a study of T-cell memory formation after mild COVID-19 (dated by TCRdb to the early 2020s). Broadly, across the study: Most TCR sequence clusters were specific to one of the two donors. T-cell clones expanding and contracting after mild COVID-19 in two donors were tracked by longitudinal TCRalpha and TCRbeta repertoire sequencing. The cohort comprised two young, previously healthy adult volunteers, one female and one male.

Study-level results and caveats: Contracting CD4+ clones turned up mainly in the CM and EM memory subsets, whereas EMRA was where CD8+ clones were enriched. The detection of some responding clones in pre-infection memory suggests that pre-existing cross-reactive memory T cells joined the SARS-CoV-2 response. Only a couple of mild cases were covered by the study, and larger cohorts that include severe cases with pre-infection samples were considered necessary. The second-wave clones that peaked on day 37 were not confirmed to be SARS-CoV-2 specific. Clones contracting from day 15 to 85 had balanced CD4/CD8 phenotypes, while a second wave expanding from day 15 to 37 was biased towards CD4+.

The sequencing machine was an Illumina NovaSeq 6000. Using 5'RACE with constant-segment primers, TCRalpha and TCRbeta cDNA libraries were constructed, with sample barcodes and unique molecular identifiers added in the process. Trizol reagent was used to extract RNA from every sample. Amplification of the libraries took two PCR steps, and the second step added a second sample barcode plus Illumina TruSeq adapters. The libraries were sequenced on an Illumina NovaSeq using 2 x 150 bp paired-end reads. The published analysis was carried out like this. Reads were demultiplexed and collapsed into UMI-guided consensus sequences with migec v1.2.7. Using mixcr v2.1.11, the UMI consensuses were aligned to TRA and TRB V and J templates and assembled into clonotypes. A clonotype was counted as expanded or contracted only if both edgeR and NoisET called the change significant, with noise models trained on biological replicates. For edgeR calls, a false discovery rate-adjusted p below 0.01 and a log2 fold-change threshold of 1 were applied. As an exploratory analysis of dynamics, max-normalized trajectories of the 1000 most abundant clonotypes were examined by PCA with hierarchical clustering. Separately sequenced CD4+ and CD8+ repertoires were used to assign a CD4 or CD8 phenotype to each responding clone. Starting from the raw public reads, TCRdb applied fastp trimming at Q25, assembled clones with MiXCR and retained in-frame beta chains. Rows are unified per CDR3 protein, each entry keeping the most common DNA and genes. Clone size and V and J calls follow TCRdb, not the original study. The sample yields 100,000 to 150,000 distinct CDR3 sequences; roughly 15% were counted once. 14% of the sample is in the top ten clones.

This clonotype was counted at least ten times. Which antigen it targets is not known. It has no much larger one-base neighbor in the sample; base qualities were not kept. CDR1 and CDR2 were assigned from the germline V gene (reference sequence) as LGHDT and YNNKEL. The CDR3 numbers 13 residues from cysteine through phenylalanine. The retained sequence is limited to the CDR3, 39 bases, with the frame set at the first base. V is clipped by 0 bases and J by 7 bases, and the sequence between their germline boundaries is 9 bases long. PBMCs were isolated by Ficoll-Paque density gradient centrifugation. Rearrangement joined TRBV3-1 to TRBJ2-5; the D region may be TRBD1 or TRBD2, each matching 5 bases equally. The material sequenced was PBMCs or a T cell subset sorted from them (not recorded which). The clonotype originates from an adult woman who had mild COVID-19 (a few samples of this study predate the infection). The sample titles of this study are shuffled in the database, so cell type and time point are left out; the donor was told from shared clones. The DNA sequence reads TGTGCCAGCAGCCAAGATGAGAGGGGGACCCAGTACTTC. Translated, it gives CASSQDERGTQYF.